These 32 T cell receptor beta chains came from one sample sequenced in a study of blood T cell repertoires in COVID-19. Generated by immunoSEQ multiplex PCR, the TCRdb table keeps only in-frame clones and is missing some. The table has roughly 220,000 clones, 70% to 90% seen once. Sample: peripheral blood. The origin of the receptors is a man older than 75 with acute or convalescent COVID-19.

The genes are TRBV7-9 and TRBJ2-3, with 8 bases identical to TRBD2. Trimming at V came to 3 bases and at J to 4 bases, leaving 6 bases not matched to a gene. The CDR3 runs to 15 residues. Germline V gene data show CDR1 as SEHNR and CDR2 as FQNEAQ (reference sequence). CDR3 sequence: CASSFRAGDSDTQYF. For the CDR3, the DNA is TGTGCCAGCAGCTTTAGAGCGGGAGATTCAGATACGCAGTATTTT.

V gene TRBV9 combines with J gene TRBJ2-2, with TRBD2 identical over 8 bases. The CDR3 totals 15 residues. Per germline, CDR1 SGDLS and CDR2 YYNGEE. With 4 bases clipped from V and 1 base from J, the junction kept 3 bases outside the gene matches. The CDR3: CASSTSGGNTGELFF. The CDR3 DNA reads as TGTGCCAGCAGCACCAGCGGGGGGAACACCGGGGAGCTGTTTTTT.

The chain carries TRBV6-5 and TRBJ1-1, with a possible D match to TRBD1 (5 bases). The CDR3 length is 15 residues. V shed 2 bases and J shed 2 bases, with 12 bases lying between them. Germline CDR1 is MNHEY and CDR2 is SVGAGI. The CDR3 reads CASSYGGSLNTEAFF. The DNA for the CDR3 is TGTGCCAGCAGTTACGGGGGGTCACTTAACACTGAAGCTTTCTTT.

The genes are TRBV7-8 and TRBJ1-6; D may be TRBD1 (5 bases). The CDR3 has 14 residues. CDR1 is SGHVS, CDR2 FQNEAQ, per germline. The ends were cut back, 4 bases at V and 10 bases at J, with 14 bases in the middle. CDR3 bases: TGTGCCAGCAGCTCCCTGCAGGGTAGATCACCCCTCCACTTT. It codes for CASSSLQGRSPLHF.

The chain joins TRBV28 to TRBJ1-4; D not certain. From germline, CDR1 is MDHEN and CDR2 SYDVKM. The CDR3 totals 13 residues. V was clipped by 6 bases and J by 2 bases, with 7 bases between them. CDR3 nucleotides: TGTGCCAGCAGCTCCGGGACTAATGAAAAACTGTTTTTT. Protein: CASSSGTNEKLFF.

The rearrangement uses TRBV10-3 and TRBJ2-7; TRBD1 aligns across 7 bases. The germline CDR1 and CDR2 sequences are ENHRY and SYGVKD. This CDR3 is 14 amino acids long. Unmatched junction bases numbered 5, after V lost 3 bases and J lost 3 bases. As DNA, the CDR3 is TGTGCCATCAGTGACTTCGGGACAGACTACGAGCAGTACTTC. Encoded protein: CAISDFGTDYEQYF.

The J gene is TRBJ2-2, the V gene TRBV28, with 7 nucleotides matching TRBD2. The germline gives CDR1 MDHEN, CDR2 SYDVKM. With 6 bases clipped from V and 1 base from J, the junction kept 8 bases outside the gene matches. The CDR3 runs to 16 residues. The CDR3 bases are TGTGCCAGCAGCCTTGGGGTAGCGGGGAACACCGGGGAGCTGTTTTTT. Translating gives CASSLGVAGNTGELFF.

The sample holds one count of this clone. The V gene is TRBV29-1, the J gene TRBJ2-3, with unresolved D. This CDR3 has 12 amino acids. The V end was cut by 1 base, the J end by 3 bases, with 5 bases between. Germline V gives CDR1 SQVTM, CDR2 ANQGSEA. CDR3 in DNA: TGCAGCGTTGAAGGGCAGACAGATACGCAGTATTTT. Translation gives CSVEGQTDTQYF.

In DNA form, the CDR3 reads TGTGCCAGCGGATCCGCCGGAGGACGGATAGCGGGATTTTTCTTC. Protein: CASGSAGGRIAGFFF. V usage is TRBV28 and J usage is TRBJ2-1; 8 positions match TRBD2. The germline V gene encodes CDR1 MDHEN and CDR2 SYDVKM. V lost 8 bases to trimming and J lost 16 bases; unmatched junction nucleotides: 22. The CDR3 extends over 15 amino acids. Complete variable domain (other parts from reference TRBV28 and TRBJ2-1): DVKVTQSSRYLVKRTGEKVFLECVQDMDHENMFWYRQDPGLGLRLIYFSYDVKMKEKGDIPEGYSVSREKKERFSLILESASTNQTSMYLCASGSAGGRIAGFFFGPGTRLTVL.

On this clone: Sequence at one end of the junction differs from germline and may be a read error. The V and J genes are TRBV3-1 (or the pseudogene TRBV3-2) and TRBJ2-5; maybe TRBD1 (5 bases). This CDR3 is built from 13 residues. The germline CDR1 and CDR2 sequences are LGHDT and YNNKEL (reference sequence). Written as DNA, the CDR3 is TGTGCCAGCAGCCAAGAACCCTCAGGGCTTTTGAACTTC. It encodes CASSQEPSGLLNF.

The chain uses TRBV4-1 and TRBJ1-6; weak D call: TRBD1 (5 bases). V was shortened by 1 base and J by 7 bases, with 8 bases between the two germline ends. The CDR3 covers 14 residues. The germline V gene has CDR1 MGHRA and CDR2 YSYEKL. The CDR3 DNA is TGCGCCAGCAGCCAAGGAAAGGGGAATTCACCCCTCCACTTT. It translates to CASSQGKGNSPLHF.

The chain has TRBV5-1 and TRBJ2-7; D gene ambiguous. Germline CDR1 is SGHRS and CDR2 is YFSETQ. This CDR3 has 14 amino acids. Between the trimmed V and J ends, which lost 1 base and 2 bases, there was a span of 10 bases. DNA of the CDR3: TGCGCCAGCAGCTTGTGGCGGTTAGCCTACGAGCAGTACTTC. Translated: CASSLWRLAYEQYF.

The chain has TRBV11-3 and TRBJ2-3; D possibly corresponds to TRBD2 (5 bases). Germline V gene sequence: CDR1 SGHNT, CDR2 YENEEA. Trimming pared 0 bases from V and 2 bases from J, leaving 9 bases between. The CDR3 has 15 amino acids. CDR3 amino acids: CASSLDRGSTDTQYF. The CDR3 DNA sequence: TGTGCCAGCAGCTTAGATCGGGGTTCCACAGATACGCAGTATTTT. The variable domain in full, completed from reference TRBV11-3 and TRBJ2-3, reads EAGVVQSPRYKIIEKKQPVAFWCNPISGHNTLYWYLQNLGQGPELLIRYENEEAVDDSQLPKDRFSAERLKGVDSTLKIQPAELGDSAVYLCASSLDRGSTDTQYFGPGTRLTVL.

The genes are TRBV21-1 and TRBJ2-7; the table's D call TRBD1 went unverified against the DNA. TRBV21-1 is a recognized pseudogene. This CDR3 contains 15 residues. The CDR3 sequence is CASSKAARGRNEQYV. CDR3 bases: TGTGCCAGCAGCAAAGCAGCCAGGGGGCGCAACGAGCAGTACGTC.

The chain is built from TRBV19 and TRBJ1-2, with 8 positions matching TRBD1. The germline gives CDR1 LNHDA, CDR2 SQIVND (reference sequence). There are 17 residues in the CDR3. V dropped 7 bases and J dropped 3; count of bases not matched to a gene: 16. This chain's CDR3 is CASTPTLVAGGDYGYTF. The CDR3, as DNA: TGTGCCAGTACCCCAACACTCGTGGCAGGGGGCGACTATGGCTACACCTTC.

The V gene is TRBV10-3, the J gene TRBJ2-2, with TRBD2 identical over 11 bases. Germline-derived CDR1 and CDR2 are ENHRY and SYGVKD. The CDR3 runs 18 residues. V shed 0 bases, J shed 3 bases, and the junction held 6 bases outside the gene matches. The CDR3 is CAISESVASGRYTGELFF. In nucleotides, the CDR3 is TGTGCCATCAGTGAGTCGGTTGCTAGCGGGAGGTACACCGGGGAGCTGTTTTTT.

The chain carries TRBV7-6 and TRBJ2-7; the D gene is possibly TRBD2 (6 bases). The CDR3 is 14 residues long. Germline V gives CDR1 SGHVS, CDR2 FNYEAQ. Trimming left V 4 bases short and J 1 base short, with 11 bases between. CDR3 sequence: CASSSGTVSYEQYF. The CDR3 coding sequence is TGTGCCAGCAGCTCCGGGACTGTATCCTACGAGCAGTACTTC. The whole variable domain, filled in from reference TRBV7-6 and TRBJ2-7, reads GAGVSQSPRYKVTKRGQDVALRCDPISGHVSLYWYRQALGQGPEFLTYFNYEAQQDKSGLPNDRFSAERPEGSISTLTIQRTEQRDSAMYRCASSSGTVSYEQYFGPGTRLTVT.

The chain couples TRBV28 to TRBJ1-2; a possible D gene is TRBD1 (6 bases). Trimming took 6 bases from V and 2 from J, leaving 13 bases between them. Germline CDR1 reads MDHEN; CDR2 reads SYDVKM. This CDR3 region has 14 residues. The CDR3: CASRGGGGNYGYTF. As DNA, the CDR3 is TGTGCCAGCAGAGGGGGGGGAGGGAACTATGGCTACACCTTC.

This sequence joins TRBV28 and TRBJ2-7; D gene uncertain. CDR1 is MDHEN and CDR2 is SYDVKM in the germline V gene. CDR3 length: 12 amino acids. The V gene lost 2 bases and the J gene lost 3 bases, with 5 bases spanning the gap. For the CDR3, the DNA is TGTGCCAGCAGTTTAGCGATCTACGAGCAGTACTTC. As protein: CASSLAIYEQYF.

The chain combines TRBV18 with TRBJ1-1, with a weak D call TRBD1 (6 bases). The CDR3 contains 15 residues. CDR1 KGHSH and CDR2 LQKENI come from the germline V gene. V lost 3 bases and J lost 1, with 12 bases in between. The CDR3 coding sequence is TGTGCCAGCTCACCGATGGGGGCCGCGAACACTGAAGCTTTCTTT. Translated: CASSPMGAANTEAFF.

The chain couples TRBV5-4 to TRBJ1-2, with 7 positions matching TRBD1. The CDR3 has 13 residues. Germline CDR1 is SGHNT and CDR2 is YYREEE (reference sequence). With 4 bases clipped from V and 5 bases from J, the junction kept 5 bases outside the gene matches. The CDR3 protein is CASSPDREYGYTF. CDR3 DNA: TGTGCCAGCAGCCCTGACAGGGAGTATGGCTACACCTTC. The whole variable domain, remainder taken from reference TRBV5-4 and TRBJ1-2, is ETGVTQSPTHLIKTRGQQVTLRCSSQSGHNTVSWYQQALGQGPQFIFQYYREEENGRGNFPPRFSGLQFPNYSSELNVNALELDDSALYLCASSPDREYGYTFGSGTRLTVV.

The chain combines TRBV11-2 with TRBJ2-3; TRBD2 aligns across 9 bases. There are 12 residues in the CDR3. Germline V lookup: CDR1 SGHAT, CDR2 FQNNGV. CDR3 in amino acids: CVQREETDTQYF. Written as DNA, the CDR3 is TGTGTCCAGCGGGAGGAAACAGATACGCAGTATTTT.

This rearrangement joins TRBV19 to TRBJ2-4; 9 bases agree with TRBD2. The trim removed 5 bases at V and 0 bases at J, leaving 5 bases unmatched. From germline, CDR1 is LNHDA and CDR2 SQIVND (reference sequence). The CDR3 runs to 16 residues. The CDR3: CASSVLAGKAKNIQYF. The CDR3, as DNA: TGTGCCAGTAGTGTCCTAGCGGGAAAAGCCAAAAACATTCAGTACTTC.

This clone was picked up a small number of times. The chain carries TRBV11-2 and TRBJ2-1; D might be TRBD1 (5 bases). CDR1 is SGHAT and CDR2 is FQNNGV in the germline V gene. CDR3 length: 16 residues. Trimming removed 1 base from V and 9 bases from J, with 19 bases in between. This CDR3 reads CASSLGRGFVMGEQFF. CDR3 coding DNA: TGTGCCAGCAGCTTAGGTAGGGGTTTCGTGATGGGTGAGCAGTTCTTC.

This chain uses TRBV19 with TRBJ1-6, with 8 bases fitting TRBD1. This CDR3 has 18 amino acids. Germline loops: CDR1 LNHDA, CDR2 SQIVND (reference sequence). V lost 5 bases, J lost 1 base, and 10 bases stayed unmatched. In DNA form, the CDR3 reads TGTGCCAGTAGTTACAGTCGACAGGGGAGGTCCTATAATTCACCCCTCCACTTT. This sequence encodes CASSYSRQGRSYNSPLHF.

This clone appeared a single time. This chain joins TRBV6-5 and TRBJ2-5; D possibly corresponds to TRBD1 (6 bases). Germline V gives CDR1 MNHEY, CDR2 SVGAGI. This CDR3 has 12 amino acids. The V gene lost 9 bases and the J gene lost 4 bases, with 12 bases spanning the gap. The CDR3 region is CASTGYPETQYF. For the CDR3, the DNA is TGTGCCAGTACAGGGTACCCAGAGACCCAGTACTTC.

The chain has TRBV28 and TRBJ1-5, with 10 bases identical to TRBD1. The ends lost 5 bases at V and 1 base at J; junction bases unmatched: 5. The CDR3 runs 16 residues. The germline CDR1 and CDR2 sequences are MDHEN and SYDVKM. The CDR3 sequence is CASSPTGQGSNQPQHF. The CDR3 DNA reads TGTGCCAGCAGTCCCACGGGACAGGGGAGCAATCAGCCCCAGCATTTT.

This clone was counted once. V usage is TRBV3-1 (or the pseudogene TRBV3-2) and J usage is TRBJ1-1; weak D call: TRBD1 (6 bases). Germline V gene data show CDR1 as LGHDT and CDR2 as YNNKEL (reference sequence). CDR3 length: 15 amino acids. The germline V and J ends were trimmed by 4 bases and 1 base, with 13 bases remaining between them. The chain's CDR3 is CASSLFRGKNTEAFF. DNA for the CDR3: TGTGCCAGCAGCCTTTTCAGGGGCAAGAACACTGAAGCTTTCTTT.

This clone appeared a single time. The chain is built from TRBV28 and TRBJ2-2; 9 positions agree with TRBD1. The CDR3 totals 15 residues. Germline loops: CDR1 MDHEN, CDR2 SYDVKM. Trimming at V came to 6 bases and at J to 6 bases, leaving 8 bases not matched to a gene. CDR3 protein: CASRAGTGFAGELFF. In DNA, the CDR3 is TGTGCCAGCAGAGCCGGGACAGGGTTCGCCGGGGAGCTGTTTTTT.

This clone appeared once. The chain couples TRBV7-2 to TRBJ2-1; TRBD2 matches 8 bases. The J segment lost 6 bases and the V segment lost 1 base, leaving 8 bases of the junction unmatched. CDR3 length: 16 residues. Germline V gene data show CDR1 as SGHTA and CDR2 as FQGNSA. CDR3 amino acids: CASSLVTGGWGNEQFF. CDR3 nucleotides: TGTGCCAGCAGCTTAGTTACGGGAGGGTGGGGCAATGAGCAGTTCTTC.

The CDR3 loop is CASSLIHSNQPQHF. CDR3 bases: TGTGCCAGCAGCTTGATCCATAGCAATCAGCCCCAGCATTTT. This chain joins TRBV5-5 and TRBJ1-5, with D unclear. Trimming shortened V by 1 base and J by 0 bases, and 5 bases separated the two germline ends. Per germline, CDR1 SGHKS and CDR2 YYEKEE (reference sequence). This CDR3 has 14 residues.

Concerning this clone: It is likely a read error: a sequence one base away is far more abundant. The chain joins TRBV4-1 to TRBJ2-7, with D perhaps matching TRBD2 (6 bases). This CDR3 spans 15 amino acids. The ends were cut back, 3 bases at V and 6 bases at J, with 18 bases in the middle. CDR1 and CDR2 from the germline V gene are MGHRA and YSYEKL. For the CDR3, the DNA is TGCGCCAGCAGCCATGAGTTCGGGAGCCAAGGCGAGCAGTACTTC. Its protein product is CASSHEFGSQGEQYF.